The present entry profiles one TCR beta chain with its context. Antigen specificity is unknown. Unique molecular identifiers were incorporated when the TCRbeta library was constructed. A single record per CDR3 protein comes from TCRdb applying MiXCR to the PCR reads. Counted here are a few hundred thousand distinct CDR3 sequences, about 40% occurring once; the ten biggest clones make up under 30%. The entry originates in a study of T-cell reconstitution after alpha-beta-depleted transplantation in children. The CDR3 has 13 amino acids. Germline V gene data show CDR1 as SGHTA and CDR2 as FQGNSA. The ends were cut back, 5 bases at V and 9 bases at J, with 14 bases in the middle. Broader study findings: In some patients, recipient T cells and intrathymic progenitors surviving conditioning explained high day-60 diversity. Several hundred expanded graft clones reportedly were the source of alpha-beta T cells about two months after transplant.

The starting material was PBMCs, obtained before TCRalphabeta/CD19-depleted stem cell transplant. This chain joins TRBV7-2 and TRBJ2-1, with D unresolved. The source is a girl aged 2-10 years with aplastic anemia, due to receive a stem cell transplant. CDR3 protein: CASSPLPLGEQFF. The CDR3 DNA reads TGTGCCAGCAGCCCCTTGCCGCTGGGTGAGCAGTTCTTC.